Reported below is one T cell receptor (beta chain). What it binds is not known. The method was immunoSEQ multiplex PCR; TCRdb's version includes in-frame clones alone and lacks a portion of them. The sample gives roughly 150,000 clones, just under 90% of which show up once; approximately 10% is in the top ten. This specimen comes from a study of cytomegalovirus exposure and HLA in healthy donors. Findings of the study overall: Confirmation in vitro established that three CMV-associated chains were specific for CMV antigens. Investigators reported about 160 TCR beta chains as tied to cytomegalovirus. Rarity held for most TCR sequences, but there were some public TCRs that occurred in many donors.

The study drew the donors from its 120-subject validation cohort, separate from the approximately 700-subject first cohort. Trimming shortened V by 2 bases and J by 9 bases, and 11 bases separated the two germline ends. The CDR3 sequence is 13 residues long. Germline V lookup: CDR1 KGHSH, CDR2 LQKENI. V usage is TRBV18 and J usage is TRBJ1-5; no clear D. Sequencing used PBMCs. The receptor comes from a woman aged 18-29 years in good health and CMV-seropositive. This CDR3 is CASSPDLESPQHF. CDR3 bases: TGTGCCAGCTCACCAGACCTGGAGTCGCCCCAGCATTTT.